This TCR beta chain was identified in a study of metastatic and nonmetastatic thyroid tumors (dated by TCRdb to 2018 to 2020). Broadly, across the study: The researchers compared repertoires between peripheral blood samples and tumor or nodule tissue samples from patients with malignant or benign thyroid disease. What the study reported, not specific to this receptor: In both blood and tumor samples, malignant tumors were reported to have significantly higher TCR beta diversity than benign nodules.

No treatment had been received by any patient before thyroid surgery. Patient clinical samples collected from the early 2010s to the late 2010s were retrospectively analysed using T-cell receptor beta sequencing. The method was PCR. Sequencer: Illumina HiSeq 4000. The TCR beta-chain CDR3 region of each patient was profiled by high-throughput sequencing. The study's processing was this. Drawing on CDR3 differences between clinicopathological groups, the researchers built a classifier meant to tell apart patients with distant-metastatic papillary thyroid cancer. The Shannon index was used to assess repertoire diversity, and the Morisita-Horn index was used to assess tumor-blood repertoire similarity. The public reads were quality trimmed at Q25 with fastp and then assembled into clones with MiXCR by TCRdb, keeping productive beta chains. The V and J calls and clone size come from TCRdb's table, not from the authors' own analysis. This sample lists approximately 21,000 clones; approximately 20% were detected once. The top ten hold 25% to 35% of the sample.

This clone was detected ten times or more. Its antigen remains unidentified. Base-call qualities are not available, and no considerably larger clone is one nucleotide away. CDR1 and CDR2 are read off the germline V gene as MDHEN and SYDVKM. Counted from cysteine to phenylalanine, this CDR3 has 14 amino acids. Of the read, only the CDR3 DNA is kept; its 42 bases are in frame from base 1. The junction carries 14 bases between V and J, which are trimmed by 6 bases and 3 bases respectively. Sequenced material: blood. The TCR sequence derives from a female donor with papillary thyroid cancer or a benign thyroid nodule (not recorded which). Some clones in this sample may be carry-over from other donors' samples. The rearrangement joined TRBV28 to TRBJ1-2, and the D gene may be TRBD1, 6 bases matching. The CDR3 protein sequence reads: CASRGHLGDYGYTF. The nucleotides read TGTGCCAGCAGGGGACACCTCGGGGACTATGGCTACACCTTC.